The rows below give T cell receptor beta chains drawn from one sample of a study of blood T cell repertoires in COVID-19. Clones were read by immunoSEQ multiplex PCR, and TCRdb kept only the in-frame ones, dropping some. The sample contains approximately 140,000 clones, approximately 84% of which appear only once. The sample taken for sequencing was peripheral blood. These receptors originate from a woman older than 75 with acute or convalescent COVID-19. Each CDR3 is given with its conserved first and last residue.

v_call	cdr3_length	j_call	cdr3_aa
TRBV4-1	14	TRBJ1-4	CASSQVTRIEKLFF
TRBV9	15	TRBJ1-1	CASSSLARVGTEAFF
TRBV3-1/TRBV3-2	16	TRBJ2-5	CASSQGLNRGLETQYF
TRBV5-1	17	TRBJ2-1	CASSQNRDYGSYNEQFF
TRBV7-2	13	TRBJ1-6	CASSLGLNSPLHF
TRBV11-2	14	TRBJ1-2	CASSLGQTNYGYTF
TRBV7-9	15	TRBJ1-3	CASSLAPFGLDTIYF
TRBV27	15	TRBJ2-1	CASRQQIYSYNEQFF
TRBV3-1/TRBV3-2	13	TRBJ2-5	CASVSGGDETQYF
TRBV5-1	14	TRBJ1-6	CASSLEAGDSPLHF
TRBV19	14	TRBJ2-5	CASKSQGAQETQYF
TRBV29-1	15	TRBJ1-2	CSVGGPTGGADGYTF
TRBV7-2	12	TRBJ1-2	CASSRTGYGYTF
TRBV5-6	14	TRBJ2-7	CASSLTTGAGEQYF
TRBV12-3/TRBV12-4	13	TRBJ1-2	CASSLAAGAGYTF
TRBV19	16	TRBJ2-2	CASSKTTGSNTGELFF
TRBV7-2	12	TRBJ1-2	CASSSAGYGYTF
TRBV25-1	12	TRBJ2-3	CASSAGSGTQYF
TRBV12-3/TRBV12-4	12	TRBJ2-7	CASSRDFYEQYF
TRBV11-2	13	TRBJ2-1	CASSSDRGNEQFF
TRBV6-2/TRBV6-3	15	TRBJ2-7	CASSSPGLAGVEQYF
TRBV7-9	13	TRBJ1-4	CASRTGEVEKLFF
TRBV5-4	16	TRBJ2-7	CASSPRDSLNMGEQYF
TRBV5-1	14	TRBJ2-3	CASSLVLSTDTQYF
TRBV13	15	TRBJ2-7	CASSISGTGGYEQYF
TRBV7-2	12	TRBJ1-2	CASSHPGGGYTF
TRBV7-9	14	TRBJ1-1	CASSPRGASTEAFF
TRBV5-1	15	TRBJ2-7	CASSLARPGEREQYF
TRBV7-9	14	TRBJ1-1	CASSLALGRTEAFF
TRBV10-3	12	TRBJ2-3	CAISESANTQYF
TRBV7-6	15	TRBJ2-5	CASSRGQGARETQYF
TRBV5-1	14	TRBJ1-3	CASSLDSTGNTIYF
TRBV2	13	TRBJ1-1	CARGQGRNTEAFF
TRBV19	15	TRBJ1-5	CASSSRGWGNQPQHF
TRBV6-6	15	TRBJ1-5	CASRPGTDSNQPQHF
TRBV30	15	TRBJ2-5	CAWSRAGGFQETQYF
TRBV19	13	TRBJ1-4	CAVRGRDNEKLFF
TRBV6-2/TRBV6-3	15	TRBJ2-5	CASSYSGLARETQYF
TRBV30	14	TRBJ1-2	CAWIRQTGGYGYTF
TRBV4-1	15	TRBJ2-5	CASSQGTGTAETQYF
TRBV2	13	TRBJ1-2	CASRPRVTYGYTF
TRBV5-1	17	TRBJ2-2	CASSRQGKDANTGELFF
TRBV30	14	TRBJ1-2	CAWSPLQGIHGYTF
TRBV2	15	TRBJ2-6	CASKAGGSGANVLTF
TRBV7-8	14	TRBJ2-7	CASSVGGVPYEQYF
TRBV29-1	16	TRBJ1-2	CSVEQLVRQGWYDYTF
TRBV18	16	TRBJ2-1	CASSPSLRQVYNEQFF